The TCR beta chain under discussion was sequenced for a study of cytomegalovirus exposure and HLA in healthy donors. This CDR3 contains 16 residues. Trimming cost V 4 bases and J 1 base; bases outside gene matches: 10. Germline-derived CDR1 and CDR2 are LNHDA and SQIVND (reference sequence). Primers: 60 Vbeta forward and 13 Jbeta reverse. As originally analysed: An analysis performed later counted around 86 million unique TCR beta chains (approximately 11 million of them shared). TCRdb's copy holds only in-frame clones and misses some; the assay was immunoSEQ multiplex PCR. V, J and clone size are those of that table, while D and trimming were read from the DNA. The sample yields around 150,000 clones, around 80% seen once.

Source material: PBMCs. This TCR derives from a man aged 45-65 years in good health and CMV-seropositive. The chain recombines TRBV19 with TRBJ2-7, with 7 bases fitting TRBD1. CDR3 in amino acids: CASSRSGTARSYEQYF. For the CDR3, the DNA is TGTGCCAGTAGTAGATCCGGGACAGCACGATCCTACGAGCAGTACTTC.